These T cell receptor beta chains were read from a single sample in a study of early T cells in non-severe SARS-CoV-2 infection. TCRdb re-called the 5' RACE reads through MiXCR, storing one row per CDR3 protein. The profile shows tens of thousands of distinct CDR3 sequences, 12% of them singletons. The sample was whole blood, taken at baseline. Receptors originate from an adult who was a healthcare worker with PCR-confirmed SARS-CoV-2 infection or an uninfected control (not recorded which). The CDR3 runs from the conserved cysteine through the conserved F or W. The D gene is left open where the match is weak. The size of a clone is reported for some rows only, either as once, few or many, or as a class for expanded clones.

size: -; J: TRBJ2-7; D: -; length: 13; V: TRBV11-1; DNA: TGTGCCAGCAGCTTACCAAACACCTACGAGCAGTACTTC; CDR3: CASSLPNTYEQYF
size: many; J: TRBJ2-5; D: TRBD2; length: 17; V: TRBV11-2; DNA: TGTGCCAGCAGCTTCGGGACTAGCGGGAGCGGAGGAGAGACCCAGTACTTC; CDR3: CASSFGTSGSGGETQYF
size: -; J: TRBJ1-4; D: -; length: 12; V: TRBV18; DNA: TGTGCCAGCTCACCAGGATTTGAAAAACTGTTTTTT; CDR3: CASSPGFEKLFF
size: once; J: TRBJ1-1; D: TRBD1; length: 16; V: TRBV20-1; DNA: TGCAGTGCTAGAGATCCTTCGACAGGGGATTGGACTGAAGCTTTCTTT; CDR3: CSARDPSTGDWTEAFF
size: few; J: TRBJ2-4; D: TRBD1; length: 17; V: TRBV12-3/TRBV12-4; DNA: TGTGCCAGCAGTGCCGGACAGGGCCGGGAAGCCAAAAACATTCAGTACTTC; CDR3: CASSAGQGREAKNIQYF
size: -; J: TRBJ2-3; D: -; length: 17; V: TRBV12-3/TRBV12-4; DNA: TGTGCCAGCAGGCCCTATGCCGGGACGGATCACACAGATACGCAGTATTTT; CDR3: CASRPYAGTDHTDTQYF
size: -; J: TRBJ2-7; D: -; length: 15; V: TRBV12-3/TRBV12-4; DNA: TGTGCCAGCACCACCTCCTCCGGGGGGCCGTACGAGCAGTACTTC; CDR3: CASTTSSGGPYEQYF
size: many; J: TRBJ1-2; D: -; length: 14; V: TRBV6-2/TRBV6-3; DNA: TGTGCCAGCAGCCCGACAGGAATAAACTATGGCTACACCTTC; CDR3: CASSPTGINYGYTF
size: -; J: TRBJ2-3; D: -; length: 15; V: TRBV12-3/TRBV12-4; DNA: TGTGCCAGCATCTCGAGTCAGGGCCGGGCAGATACGCAGTATTTT; CDR3: CASISSQGRADTQYF
size: few; J: TRBJ2-3; D: TRBD2; length: 14; V: TRBV20-1; DNA: TGCAGTGCTGCCGGGACTATCAACACAGATACGCAGTATTTT; CDR3: CSAAGTINTDTQYF
size: few; J: TRBJ1-5; D: -; length: 12; V: TRBV27; DNA: TGTGCCACTGGAGGGGGGGCTCAGCCCCAGCATTTT; CDR3: CATGGGAQPQHF
size: -; J: TRBJ2-2; D: -; length: 15; V: TRBV7-2; DNA: TGTGCCAGCAGCTTAGCAGGGGGGAAAGCCGGGGAGCTGTTTTTT; CDR3: CASSLAGGKAGELFF
size: -; J: TRBJ2-3; D: -; length: 12; V: TRBV6-1; DNA: TGTGCCAGCAGTGAACAATCAGATACGCAGTATTTT; CDR3: CASSEQSDTQYF
size: -; J: TRBJ2-2; D: TRBD2; length: 15; V: TRBV6-2/TRBV6-3; DNA: TGTGCCAGCAGTGCCGGGACTAGGGTCGCCGGGGAGCTGTTTTTT; CDR3: CASSAGTRVAGELFF
size: few; J: TRBJ2-3; D: -; length: 18; V: TRBV7-2; DNA: TGTGCCAGCAGCTTAGCGGGGTACTACACAAGGAGCACAGATACGCAGTATTTT; CDR3: CASSLAGYYTRSTDTQYF
size: -; J: TRBJ1-6; D: -; length: 16; V: TRBV14; DNA: TGTGCCAGCAGCCAAGATTGGGGGAGGAACAATTCACCCCTCCACTTT; CDR3: CASSQDWGRNNSPLHF
size: few; J: TRBJ2-3; D: -; length: 15; V: TRBV25-1; DNA: TGTGCCAGCAGTGCTGACAGAACCTACACAGATACGCAGTATTTT; CDR3: CASSADRTYTDTQYF
size: few; J: TRBJ1-1; D: -; length: 12; V: TRBV2; DNA: TGTGCCAGCAAACGGGGAAACACTGAAGCTTTCTTT; CDR3: CASKRGNTEAFF
size: many; J: TRBJ2-2; D: -; length: 12; V: TRBV7-9; DNA: TGTGCCAGCAGCTTAATCACCGGGGAGCTGTTTTTT; CDR3: CASSLITGELFF
size: many; J: TRBJ1-2; D: -; length: 14; V: TRBV2; DNA: TGTGCCAGCAGTGTTACAGGTCAAGCCTATGGCTACACCTTC; CDR3: CASSVTGQAYGYTF
size: -; J: TRBJ2-5; D: -; length: 16; V: TRBV7-6; DNA: TGTGCCAGCAGCTACCGCCCCAGGGACGGTCAAGAGACCCAGTACTTC; CDR3: CASSYRPRDGQETQYF
size: -; J: TRBJ2-5; D: -; length: 13; V: TRBV7-2; DNA: TGTGCCAGCAGCTTAGCGACTCAAGAGACCCAGTACTTC; CDR3: CASSLATQETQYF
size: -; J: TRBJ2-1; D: TRBD2; length: 15; V: TRBV5-1; DNA: TGCGCCAGCAGCGCGTTGCGGGAGTTCGACAATGAGCAGTTCTTC; CDR3: CASSALREFDNEQFF
size: many; J: TRBJ2-2; D: TRBD1; length: 16; V: TRBV6-2/TRBV6-3; DNA: TGTGCCAGCACCCCCCTGACAGGGACAGAATCCGGGGAGCTGTTTTTT; CDR3: CASTPLTGTESGELFF
size: -; J: TRBJ2-1; D: -; length: 15; V: TRBV19; DNA: TGTGCCAGTAGTCGGGGCGGCATCTCCTACAATGAGCAGTTCTTC; CDR3: CASSRGGISYNEQFF
size: many; J: TRBJ2-7; D: TRBD2; length: 17; V: TRBV7-9; DNA: TGTGCCAGCAGCCTTTCACTAGCGGGAGGGCCGTTCGACGAGCAGTACTTC; CDR3: CASSLSLAGGPFDEQYF
size: few; J: TRBJ2-6; D: TRBD1; length: 17; V: TRBV7-8; DNA: TGTGCCAGCAGCTTAAGACAGGGATCCTCTGGGGCCAACGTCCTGACTTTC; CDR3: CASSLRQGSSGANVLTF
size: few; J: TRBJ1-2; D: -; length: 13; V: TRBV12-3/TRBV12-4; DNA: TGTGCCACCGGCGACAGCTCTAACTATGGCTACACCTTC; CDR3: CATGDSSNYGYTF
size: many; J: TRBJ2-4; D: TRBD1; length: 17; V: TRBV24-1; DNA: TGTGCCACCAGTGATTCGGGACAGGGTGTAGCCAAAAACATTCAGTACTTC; CDR3: CATSDSGQGVAKNIQYF
size: few; J: TRBJ2-5; D: -; length: 15; V: TRBV28; DNA: TGTGCCAGCAGTGGGGCTGGCCCCGCAAGGAGGGCCCAGTACTTC; CDR3: CASSGAGPARRAQYF
size: -; J: TRBJ1-1; D: -; length: 14; V: TRBV12-2; DNA: TGTGCAAGTCGCTTAGCTCGGGCAGACCACGGGCTTTTCTTT; CDR3: CASRLARADHGLFF
size: -; J: TRBJ1-4; D: TRBD1; length: 14; V: TRBV5-1; DNA: TGCGCCAGCAGCAAGGGGACAGGAGGAGAAAAACTGTTTTTT; CDR3: CASSKGTGGEKLFF
size: few; J: TRBJ2-6; D: -; length: 16; V: TRBV18; DNA: TGTGCCAGCTCACCGTCCACTAGCTCTGGGGCCAACGTCCTGACTTTC; CDR3: CASSPSTSSGANVLTF
size: many; J: TRBJ2-7; D: -; length: 14; V: TRBV7-2; DNA: TGTGCCAGCAGCTTAGCGGGAGTAAGCTACGAGCAGTACTTC; CDR3: CASSLAGVSYEQYF